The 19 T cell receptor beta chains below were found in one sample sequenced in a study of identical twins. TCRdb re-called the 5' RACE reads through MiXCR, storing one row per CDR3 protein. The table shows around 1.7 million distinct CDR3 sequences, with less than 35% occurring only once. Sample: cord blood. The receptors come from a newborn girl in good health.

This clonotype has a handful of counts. CDR3 loop: CASSGKQGANYGYTF. In DNA, the CDR3 is TGTGCCAGCAGCGGAAAACAGGGGGCTAACTATGGCTACACCTTC. The chain links TRBV25-1 to TRBJ1-2, with TRBD1 matching over 8 bases. The CDR3 consists of 15 residues. V was pared by 6 bases and J by 0 bases, with 6 bases of the junction left unmatched. Germline V lookup: CDR1 MGHDK, CDR2 SYGVNS.

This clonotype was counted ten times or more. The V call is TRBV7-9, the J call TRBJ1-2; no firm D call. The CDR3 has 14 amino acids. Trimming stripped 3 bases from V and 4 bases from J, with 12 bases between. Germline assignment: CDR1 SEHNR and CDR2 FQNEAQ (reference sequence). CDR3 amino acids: CASSFIGLSYGYTF. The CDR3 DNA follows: TGTGCCAGCAGCTTCATAGGACTGAGCTATGGCTACACCTTC.

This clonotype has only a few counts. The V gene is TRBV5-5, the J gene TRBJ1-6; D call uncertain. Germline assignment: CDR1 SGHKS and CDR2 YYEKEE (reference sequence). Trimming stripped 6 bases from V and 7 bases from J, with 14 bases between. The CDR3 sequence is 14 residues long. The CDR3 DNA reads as TGTGCCAGCACCCACCGCCTGTCCAATTCACCCCTCCACTTT. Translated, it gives CASTHRLSNSPLHF. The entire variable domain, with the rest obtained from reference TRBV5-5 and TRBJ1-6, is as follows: DAGVTQSPTHLIKTRGQQVTLRCSPISGHKSVSWYQQVLGQGPQFIFQYYEKEERGRGNFPDRFSARQFPNYSSELNVNALLLGDSALYLCASTHRLSNSPLHFGNGTRLTVT.

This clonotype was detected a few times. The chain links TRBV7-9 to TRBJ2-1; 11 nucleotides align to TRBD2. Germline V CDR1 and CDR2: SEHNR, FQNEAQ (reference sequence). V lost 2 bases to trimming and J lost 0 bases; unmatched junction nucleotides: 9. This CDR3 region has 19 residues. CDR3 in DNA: TGTGCCAGCAGCTTAAAAGTTAGCGGGAGGGTGAGCTCCTACAATGAGCAGTTCTTC. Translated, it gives CASSLKVSGRVSSYNEQFF. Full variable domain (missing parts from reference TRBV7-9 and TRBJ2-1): DTGVSQNPRHKITKRGQNVTFRCDPISEHNRLYWYRQTLGQGPEFLTYFQNEAQLEKSRLLSDRFSAERPKGSFSTLEIQRTEQGDSAMYLCASSLKVSGRVSSYNEQFFGPGTRLTVL.

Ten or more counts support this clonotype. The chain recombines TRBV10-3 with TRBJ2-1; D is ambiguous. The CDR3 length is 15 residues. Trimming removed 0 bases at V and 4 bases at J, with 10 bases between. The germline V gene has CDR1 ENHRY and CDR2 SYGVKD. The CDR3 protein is CAISESGQAYNEQFF. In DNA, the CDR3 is TGTGCCATCAGTGAGTCCGGGCAGGCATACAATGAGCAGTTCTTC.

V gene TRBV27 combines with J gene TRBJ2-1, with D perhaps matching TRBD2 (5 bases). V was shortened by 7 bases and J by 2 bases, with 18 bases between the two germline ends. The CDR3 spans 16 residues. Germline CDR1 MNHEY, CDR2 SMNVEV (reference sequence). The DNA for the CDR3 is TGTGCCAGCAAAAGCGGCAGAACCGCTGCCTACAATGAGCAGTTCTTC. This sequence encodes CASKSGRTAAYNEQFF.

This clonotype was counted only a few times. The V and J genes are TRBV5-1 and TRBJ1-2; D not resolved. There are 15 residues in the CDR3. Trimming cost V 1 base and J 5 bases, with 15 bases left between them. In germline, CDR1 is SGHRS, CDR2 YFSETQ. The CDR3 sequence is CASSLSRVMGYGYTF. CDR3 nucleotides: TGCGCCAGCAGCTTGTCGCGAGTTATGGGGTATGGCTACACCTTC.

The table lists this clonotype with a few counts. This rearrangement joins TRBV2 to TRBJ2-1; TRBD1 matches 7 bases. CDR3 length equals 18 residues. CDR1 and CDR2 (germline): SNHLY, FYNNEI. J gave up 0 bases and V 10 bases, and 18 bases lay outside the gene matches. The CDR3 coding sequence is TGTGCCATCGCAAGCCGCCGGAAACAGGGGAGCTCCTACAATGAGCAGTTCTTC. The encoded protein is CAIASRRKQGSSYNEQFF.

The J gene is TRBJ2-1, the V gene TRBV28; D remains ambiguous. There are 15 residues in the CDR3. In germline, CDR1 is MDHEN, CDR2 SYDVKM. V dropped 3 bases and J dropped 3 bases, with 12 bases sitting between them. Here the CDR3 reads CASSFLGRVYNEQFF. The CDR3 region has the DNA TGTGCCAGCAGTTTCCTAGGTAGGGTCTACAATGAGCAGTTCTTC. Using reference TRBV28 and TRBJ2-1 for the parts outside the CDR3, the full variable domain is DVKVTQSSRYLVKRTGEKVFLECVQDMDHENMFWYRQDPGLGLRLIYFSYDVKMKEKGDIPEGYSVSREKKERFSLILESASTNQTSMYLCASSFLGRVYNEQFFGPGTRLTVL.

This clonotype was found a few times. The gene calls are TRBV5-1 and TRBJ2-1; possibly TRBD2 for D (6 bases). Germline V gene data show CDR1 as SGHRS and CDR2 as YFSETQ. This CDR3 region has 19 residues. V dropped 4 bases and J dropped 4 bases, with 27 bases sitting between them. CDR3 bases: TGCGCCAGCAGCCCTGGCCCTGGGACTGCGGATCCGTTATACAATGAGCAGTTCTTC. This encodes CASSPGPGTADPLYNEQFF.

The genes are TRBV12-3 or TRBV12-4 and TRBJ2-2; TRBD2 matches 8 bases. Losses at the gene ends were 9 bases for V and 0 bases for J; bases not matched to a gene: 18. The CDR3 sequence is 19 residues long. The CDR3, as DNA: TGTGCCAGTACAAATCGGGGGCGCGGGGGGTCCCCGAACACCGGGGAGCTGTTTTTT. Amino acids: CASTNRGRGGSPNTGELFF.

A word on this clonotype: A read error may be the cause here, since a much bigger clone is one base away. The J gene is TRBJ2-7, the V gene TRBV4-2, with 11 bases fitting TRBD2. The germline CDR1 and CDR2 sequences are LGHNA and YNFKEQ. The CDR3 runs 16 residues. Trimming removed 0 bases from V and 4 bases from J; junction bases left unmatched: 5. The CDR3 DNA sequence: TGTGCCAGCAGCCAAGATGTTAGCGGGAGGGGTTACGAGCAGTACTTC. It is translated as CASSQDVSGRGYEQYF.

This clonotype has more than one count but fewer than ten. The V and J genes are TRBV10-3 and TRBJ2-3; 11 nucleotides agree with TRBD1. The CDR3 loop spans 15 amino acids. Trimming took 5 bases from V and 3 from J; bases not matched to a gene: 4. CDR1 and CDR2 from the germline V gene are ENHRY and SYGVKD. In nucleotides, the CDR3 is TGTGCCATCAGTAGGGACAGGGGGTCGACAGATACGCAGTATTTT. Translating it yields CAISRDRGSTDTQYF.

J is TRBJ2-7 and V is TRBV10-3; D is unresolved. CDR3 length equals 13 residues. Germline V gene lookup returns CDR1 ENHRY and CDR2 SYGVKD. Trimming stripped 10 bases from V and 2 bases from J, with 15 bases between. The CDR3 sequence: CASAGLITYEQYF. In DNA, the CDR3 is TGTGCCAGCGCCGGGCTCATCACCTACGAGCAGTACTTC.

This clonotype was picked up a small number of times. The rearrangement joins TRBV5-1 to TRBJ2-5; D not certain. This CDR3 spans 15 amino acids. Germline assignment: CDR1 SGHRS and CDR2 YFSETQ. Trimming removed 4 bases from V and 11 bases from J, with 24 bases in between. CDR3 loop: CASSARRTPNNEQYF. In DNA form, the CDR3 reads TGCGCCAGCAGCGCCCGTCGGACGCCTAACAATGAGCAGTACTTC.

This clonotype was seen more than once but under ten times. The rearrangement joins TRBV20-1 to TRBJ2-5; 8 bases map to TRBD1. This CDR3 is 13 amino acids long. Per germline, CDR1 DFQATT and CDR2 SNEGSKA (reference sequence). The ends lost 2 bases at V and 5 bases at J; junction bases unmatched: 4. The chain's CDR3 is CSARPRGHETQYF. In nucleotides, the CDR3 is TGCAGTGCTAGACCCAGGGGGCACGAGACCCAGTACTTC.

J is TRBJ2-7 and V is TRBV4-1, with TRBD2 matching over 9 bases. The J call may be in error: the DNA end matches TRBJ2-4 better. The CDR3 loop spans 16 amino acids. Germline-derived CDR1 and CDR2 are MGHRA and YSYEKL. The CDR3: CASSQDSLAGMNIQYF. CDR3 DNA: TGCGCCAGCAGCCAAGATTCCCTAGCGGGAATGAACATTCAGTACTTC.

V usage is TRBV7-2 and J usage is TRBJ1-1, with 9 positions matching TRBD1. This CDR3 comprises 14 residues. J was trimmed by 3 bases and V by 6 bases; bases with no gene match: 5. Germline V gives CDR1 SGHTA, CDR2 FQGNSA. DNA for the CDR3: TGTGCCAGCAGTGGTAGGACAGGGGACACTGAAGCTTTCTTT. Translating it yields CASSGRTGDTEAFF.

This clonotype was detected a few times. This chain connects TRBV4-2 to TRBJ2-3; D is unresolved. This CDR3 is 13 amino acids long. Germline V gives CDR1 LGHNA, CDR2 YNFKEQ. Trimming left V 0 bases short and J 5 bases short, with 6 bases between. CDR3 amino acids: CASSQEKEDTQYF. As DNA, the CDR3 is TGTGCCAGCAGCCAAGAAAAAGAAGATACGCAGTATTTT.